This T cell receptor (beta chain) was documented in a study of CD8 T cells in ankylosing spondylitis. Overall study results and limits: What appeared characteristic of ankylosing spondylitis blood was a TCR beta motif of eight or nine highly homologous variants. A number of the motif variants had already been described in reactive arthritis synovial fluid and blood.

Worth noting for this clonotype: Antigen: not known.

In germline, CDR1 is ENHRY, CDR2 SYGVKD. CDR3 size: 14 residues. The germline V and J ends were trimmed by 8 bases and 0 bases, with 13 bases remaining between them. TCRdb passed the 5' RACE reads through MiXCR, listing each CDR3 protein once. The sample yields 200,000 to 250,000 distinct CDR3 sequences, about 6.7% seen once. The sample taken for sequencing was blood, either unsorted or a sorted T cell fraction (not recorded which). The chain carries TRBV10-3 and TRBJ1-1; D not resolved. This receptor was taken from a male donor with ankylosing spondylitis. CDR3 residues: CAIVPSGMNTEAFF. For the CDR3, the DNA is TGTGCCATCGTGCCGTCGGGGATGAACACTGAAGCTTTCTTT.